These 20 T cell receptor beta chains share one sample of origin, sequenced in a study of T cell repertoires in cytomegalovirus infection. TCRdb reanalysed the reads using MiXCR and keeps one entry per CDR3 protein. The sample lists approximately 400,000 distinct CDR3 sequences, approximately 31% occurring once. Material for sequencing was PBMCs. All receptors come from a human donor in good health (CMV status not recorded). Some clones in this sample may be carry-over from other donors' samples.

CDR3 coding DNA: TGCGCCAGCAGGATGGTCAATGCCCTCATGCGGGAGACCCAGTACTTC. It yields the protein CASRMVNALMRETQYF. This chain links TRBV23-1 with TRBJ2-5; no clear D gene. TRBV23-1 is labeled an ORF, and its function is uncertain. The V end lost 6 bases, the J end lost 5 bases, and 22 bases lay between the germline ends. CDR3 size: 16 residues.

This clonotype was observed at least ten times. The V and J genes are TRBV25-1 and TRBJ1-6; possibly TRBD1 for D (6 bases). CDR1 is MGHDK, CDR2 SYGVNS, per germline. This CDR3 comprises 12 residues. V was pared by 7 bases and J by 8 bases, with 9 bases between. In DNA form, the CDR3 reads TGTGCCAGCAACAGGGTAGATTCACCCCTCCACTTT. Translated, it gives CASNRVDSPLHF.

This clonotype has a handful of counts. The J gene is TRBJ1-2, the V gene TRBV28; TRBD1 matches 8 bases. The CDR3 has 13 residues. Germline values: CDR1 MDHEN, CDR2 SYDVKM. Trimming removed 7 bases from V and 6 bases from J; junction bases left unmatched: 7. The CDR3 reads CASIPQGANGYTF. In DNA form, the CDR3 reads TGTGCCAGCATTCCTCAGGGGGCGAATGGCTACACCTTC.

The rearrangement links TRBV20-1 to TRBJ1-6; 7 bases line up with TRBD1. Germline V lookup: CDR1 DFQATT, CDR2 SNEGSKA (reference sequence). V shed 3 bases and J 9 bases; nucleotides not matched to a gene: 5. The CDR3 is made up of 13 amino acids. CDR3 sequence reads: CSARSGTASPLHF. CDR3 bases: TGCAGTGCTAGGTCCGGGACAGCTTCACCCCTCCACTTT.

This clonotype was detected only a few times. This chain connects TRBV11-2 to TRBJ2-5, with TRBD2 matching 10 bases. The CDR3 extends over 17 amino acids. V gave up 1 base and J gave up 4 bases; unmatched junction bases: 9. CDR1 is SGHAT and CDR2 is FQNNGV in the germline V gene. DNA of the CDR3: TGTGCCAGCAGCTTAGGAGCGGGGGGGCCATCACGAGAGACCCAGTACTTC. As protein: CASSLGAGGPSRETQYF.

The chain carries TRBV2 and TRBJ2-7; 8 positions agree with TRBD2. Trimming at V came to 6 bases and at J to 6 bases, leaving 7 bases not matched to a gene. CDR3 size: 13 residues. Germline CDR1 SNHLY, CDR2 FYNNEI. In DNA form, the CDR3 reads TGTGCCAGCAGCTCCGGGACTAGAGGCGAGCAGTACTTC. Its protein is CASSSGTRGEQYF.

This clonotype was observed at least ten times. The genes are TRBV11-2 and TRBJ2-1, with 13 bases aligning to TRBD2. Germline-derived CDR1 and CDR2 are SGHAT and FQNNGV. This CDR3 is 15 amino acids long. V lost 3 bases and J lost 6; bases outside the gene matches: 2. The CDR3 coding sequence is TGTGCCAGCAGCTTCACTAGCGGGGGGGCCAATGAGCAGTTCTTC. Protein sequence: CASSFTSGGANEQFF. The whole variable domain, filled in from reference TRBV11-2 and TRBJ2-1, reads EAGVAQSPRYKIIEKRQSVAFWCNPISGHATLYWYQQILGQGPKLLIQFQNNGVVDDSQLPKDRFSAERLKGVDSTLKIQPAKLEDSAVYLCASSFTSGGANEQFFGPGTRLTVL.

Comment on this clonotype: At one end the junction does not follow the germline gene, possibly because of a read error. This chain uses TRBV5-6 with TRBJ2-5; 8 bases match TRBD2. This CDR3 spans 14 amino acids. Germline V gene sequence: CDR1 SGHDT, CDR2 YYEEEE. CDR3 loop: CASTPAGGVETQNF. The CDR3 nucleotides are TGTGCCAGCACCCCGGCGGGGGGTGTGGAGACCCAGAACTTC.

This clonotype was observed a handful of times. This chain connects TRBV5-4 to TRBJ1-1; 8 bases line up with TRBD1. V lost 4 bases to trimming and J lost 1 base; unmatched junction nucleotides: 9. CDR1 and CDR2 (germline): SGHNT, YYREEE (reference sequence). The CDR3 loop spans 16 amino acids. The CDR3 here is CASSRAPGGRNTEAFF. For the CDR3, the DNA is TGTGCCAGCAGCCGCGCCCCAGGGGGCCGGAACACTGAAGCTTTCTTT.

The chain recombines TRBV6-1 with TRBJ1-4; TRBD1 matches at 8 bases. The germline V gene encodes CDR1 MNHNS and CDR2 SASEGT. With V trimmed by 2 bases and J by 0 bases, 11 bases remained unmatched. The CDR3 totals 19 residues. As DNA, the CDR3 is TGTGCCAGCAGTGAAATCGGTTTGACAGGGGCCCCAACTAATGAAAAACTGTTTTTT. Amino acids: CASSEIGLTGAPTNEKLFF.

Comment on this clonotype: The conserved closing phenylalanine or tryptophan is absent in this CDR3, likely reflecting a read error. The V and J genes are TRBV25-1 and TRBJ1-2, with unresolved D. V lost 3 bases to trimming and J lost 7 bases, with 9 bases between them. This CDR3 is built from 12 residues. Germline CDR1 is MGHDK and CDR2 is SYGVNS. For the CDR3, the DNA is TGTGCCAGCAGTGAGAAAGGGTTTGGCTACACCTTA. It specifies CASSEKGFGYTL.

The chain combines TRBV7-2 with TRBJ1-4; D is possibly TRBD1 (5 bases). CDR3 length: 16 residues. The ends were cut back, 4 bases at V and 8 bases at J, with 20 bases in the middle. Germline CDR1 SGHTA, CDR2 FQGNSA. The CDR3 sequence is CASSSIRGFSNEKLFF. CDR3 nucleotide sequence: TGTGCCAGCAGCTCCATTAGGGGCTTCAGCAACGAAAAACTGTTTTTT.

This clonotype appeared many times. V usage is TRBV7-2 and J usage is TRBJ2-3; D is tentatively TRBD1 or TRBD2 (5 bases each). The germline CDR1 and CDR2 sequences are SGHTA and FQGNSA. V lost 2 bases to trimming and J lost 0 bases, with 21 bases between them. There are 19 residues in the CDR3. CDR3 DNA sequence: TGTGCCAGCAGCTTACTACCGGGACGGGGATACCGAAGCACAGATACGCAGTATTTT. As protein: CASSLLPGRGYRSTDTQYF.

This clonotype was observed at least ten times. V is TRBV6-4 and J is TRBJ1-2; D remains unclear. The V end lost 6 bases, the J end lost 7 bases, and 18 bases lay between the germline ends. Per germline, CDR1 MRHNA and CDR2 SNTAGT. The CDR3 is made up of 14 amino acids. CDR3 DNA sequence: TGTGCCAGCAGCCCGGGAGACGGTTTTGGTGGCTACACCTTC. It is translated as CASSPGDGFGGYTF.

The chain couples TRBV6-5 to TRBJ2-5; TRBD2 matches at 10 bases. With 3 bases clipped from V and 2 bases from J, the junction kept 3 bases outside the gene matches. The V gene's germline CDR1 is MNHEY and CDR2 SVGAGI. The CDR3 consists of 15 residues. The CDR3 DNA is TGTGCCAGCAGTTATACTAGCGGGAAACAAGAGACCCAGTACTTC. It codes for CASSYTSGKQETQYF.

Comments on this clonotype: A much larger clonotype is one base distant, so this may be a read error. V gene TRBV7-2 combines with J gene TRBJ2-7; 9 bases agree with TRBD1. Germline V gene data show CDR1 as SGHTA and CDR2 as FQGNSA. This CDR3 is 15 amino acids long. V shed 4 bases, J shed 7 bases, and the junction held 11 bases outside the gene matches. CDR3: CASSYLGTGTWEQYF. In DNA form, the CDR3 reads TGTGCCAGCAGCTACCTCGGGACAGGGACGTGGGAGCAGTACTTC.

In this sample, this clonotype turned up once. This may be a read error, as it is one base from a much larger clone. The chain links TRBV19 to TRBJ1-5, with D uncertain. CDR1 is LNHDA, CDR2 SQIVND, per germline (reference sequence). This CDR3 comprises 14 residues. The CDR3 reads CASNANQNNHPQHF. For the CDR3, the DNA is TGTGCCAGTAACGCCAACCAAAACAATCATCCCCAGCATTTT.

The chain combines TRBV4-2 with TRBJ2-7, with 11 bases fitting TRBD1. The CDR3 extends over 20 amino acids. The V and J ends lost 2 bases and 4 bases, in that order; junction bases with no gene match: 19. Per germline, CDR1 LGHNA and CDR2 YNFKEQ. The chain's CDR3 is CASSQNPRTGGHQVRYEQYF. The CDR3 region has the DNA TGTGCCAGCAGCCAAAACCCCCGGACAGGGGGCCACCAGGTGAGGTACGAGCAGTACTTC.

The chain couples TRBV20-1 to TRBJ2-3, with 9 bases that match TRBD2. In germline, CDR1 is DFQATT, CDR2 SNEGSKA (reference sequence). The V gene end was trimmed by 7 bases and the J gene end by 2 bases; junction bases not matched to a gene: 13. The length of the CDR3 is 16 residues. In nucleotides, the CDR3 is TGCAGTGGAAAGAGATTAGCGGGGGCCAACACAGATACGCAGTATTTT. Its protein is CSGKRLAGANTDTQYF.

The genes are TRBV7-9 and TRBJ2-7; the D gene could be TRBD1 or TRBD2 (5 bases each). From germline, CDR1 is SEHNR and CDR2 FQNEAQ (reference sequence). Between the trimmed V and J ends, which lost 3 bases and 0 bases, there was a span of 18 bases. This CDR3 region has 17 residues. The CDR3 here is CASSFGAWTTSSYEQYF. In nucleotides, the CDR3 is TGTGCCAGCAGCTTCGGAGCCTGGACAACTAGCTCCTACGAGCAGTACTTC.